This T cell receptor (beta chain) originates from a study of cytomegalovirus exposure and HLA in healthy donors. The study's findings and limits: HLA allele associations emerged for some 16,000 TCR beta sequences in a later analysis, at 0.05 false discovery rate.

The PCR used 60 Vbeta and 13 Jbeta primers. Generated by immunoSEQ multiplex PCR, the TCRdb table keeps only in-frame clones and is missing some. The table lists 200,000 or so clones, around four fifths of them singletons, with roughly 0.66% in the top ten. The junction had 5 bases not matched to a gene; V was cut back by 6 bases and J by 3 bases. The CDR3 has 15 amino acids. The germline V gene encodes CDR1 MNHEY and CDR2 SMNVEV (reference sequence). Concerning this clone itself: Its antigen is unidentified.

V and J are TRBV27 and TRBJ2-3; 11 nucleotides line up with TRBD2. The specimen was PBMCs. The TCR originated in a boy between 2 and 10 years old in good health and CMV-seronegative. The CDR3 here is CASSSGTSGTDTQYF. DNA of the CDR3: TGTGCCAGCAGCTCCGGGACTAGCGGTACAGATACGCAGTATTTT.